This TCR beta chain was documented in a study of Ad26.COV2.S vaccination and SARS-CoV-2 variants (dated by TCRdb to the early 2020s). Background for the entire study: Donors in the vaccine arm were drawn from COV1001, a phase I-IIa trial of Ad26.COV2.S in healthy adults that was multicentre, randomized, double-blind and placebo-controlled. Investigators did not know the trial group allocation while performing experiments and assessing outcomes. Ad26.COV2.S was administered intramuscularly at 5 x 10^10 or 1 x 10^11 viral particles, either as a single shot or as two shots given 56 days apart. Trial participants were randomized into five groups of five, in which low-dose or high-dose Ad26.COV2.S was given once or twice, or placebo was given on both occasions. The TCR-sequenced set comprised around 30 samples: 19 Ad26.COV2.S vaccine recipients, 5 placebo recipients and 8 SARS-CoV-2 convalescent individuals. TCRbeta repertoire sequencing served as the tool for gauging how specific and how broad the SARS-CoV-2-reactive T cell receptors were following Ad26.COV2.S vaccination. Study-level results and caveats: After vaccination, substantial breadth of spike-specific CD8+ and CD4+ T cell responses was reported. Compared with placebo recipients, Ad26.COV2.S recipients showed higher spike-specific TCR breadth (P = 0.0014). The authors noted that total T cell responses may have been underestimated by the TCR breadth and depth analyses. The study was not powered to compare responses between vaccine doses or regimens. Vaccine and placebo recipients had comparable non-spike TCR breadth, which fits with the vaccine containing only spike.

The treatment or condition label, read with the paper, signifies: around 19 received Ad26.COV2.S at low or high dose, single or two shots; about 5 received placebo; per-sample allocation not given. Repertoires of vaccine and placebo recipients were sequenced from samples taken on day 63 after the first injection. In Cohort 1b, 25 to 30 adults aged 18-55 years were enrolled at a single site in Boston, USA, between 29 July and 7 August 2020. As a vaccine, Ad26.COV2.S was a replication-incompetent adenovirus type 26 vector that expressed a prefusion-stabilized SARS-CoV-2 spike protein derived from the original Wuhan strain. Remarks on this clone: This clone's antigen is unknown. Base-call qualities are not available, and no considerably larger clone is one nucleotide away.

The immunoSEQ Assay was used to sequence TCRbeta CDR3 regions. After extraction, genomic DNA underwent amplification by bias-controlled multiplex PCR, followed by high-throughput sequencing. In the authors' own workflow: To quantify the absolute abundance of each unique TCRbeta CDR3 region, sequences were collapsed and filtered. Usable DNA was measured by amplifying reference genes present in all nucleated cells, and TCRbeta template counts were normalized to that usable DNA to estimate T cell fraction. Repertoire TCRs were annotated as SARS-CoV-2-specific by exact matching of V gene, CDR3 amino acid sequence and J gene to a known reactive TCR set. The reference SARS-CoV-2 TCR set came from MIRA and was filtered for enrichment in COVID-19-positive ImmuneCODE repertoires, removing public or cross-reactive TCRs. Drawing on the MIRA antigens, annotated TCRs were analysed further at the level of specific ORF or position within ORF. Breadth was defined as the number of annotated unique rearrangements divided by the total number of unique productive rearrangements, and depth was defined as the summed frequency of the annotated unique rearrangements. TCR breadth was compared between groups using two-sided Wilcoxon rank-sum tests. TCRdb retrieved this table from immuneACCESS and kept in-frame rearrangements only. Not all clones are present; in checked studies, unresolved V genes account for under half, and no reason is known for the remainder. V, J and clone size are taken as reported in that table, and D and trimming were inferred from the DNA itself. In all, the sample holds roughly 460,000 clones, and 80% to 90% of those were seen once. The ten top clones hold about 1.7% of the sample.

The clonotype originates from a person between 18 and 60 years old who received the Ad26.COV2.S COVID-19 vaccine or a placebo. Sample: peripheral blood, taken in a trial of Ad26.COV2.S vaccine versus placebo.

The CDR3 protein: CAISEGVIAGEDTQYF. The nucleotide sequence reads TGTGCCATCAGTGAGGGGGTTATAGCGGGAGAAGATACGCAGTATTTT. In this chain, TRBV10-3 is recombined with TRBJ2-3; 9 of the junction bases match TRBD2. The CDR3 has 16 amino acids, counting the end cysteine and phenylalanine. The sequence is cut down to CDR3 DNA, 48 bases in frame from base 1. V lost 2 bases and J lost 5 bases, and the count of bases not matched to a germline gene is 8. CDR1 and CDR2, looked up from the germline V gene, are ENHRY and SYGVKD.